What follows are 14 T cell receptor beta chains derived from one specimen sequenced in a study of T cell changes during pregnancy in multiple sclerosis. The assay was immunoSEQ multiplex PCR, and TCRdb's table has in-frame clones only and misses some. The table records 45,000 or so clones, 95% to 97% of them present only once. The material sequenced was peripheral blood, taken in the second trimester of pregnancy. These receptor sequences come from a female donor with multiple sclerosis, enrolled in a pregnancy study.

The V gene is TRBV27, the J gene TRBJ2-2; possible D gene TRBD2, 6 bases. The V and J ends lost 5 bases and 7 bases respectively, with 17 bases between them. CDR3 size: 15 residues. CDR1 and CDR2 (germline): MNHEY, SMNVEV (reference sequence). CDR3: CASSPTRVMVGELFF. DNA of the CDR3: TGTGCCAGCAGTCCGACTAGGGTCATGGTCGGGGAGCTGTTTTTT.

The chain carries TRBV10-3 and TRBJ2-7; 8 nucleotides agree with TRBD1. CDR3 size: 12 residues. The V gene's germline CDR1 is ENHRY and CDR2 SYGVKD. The junction had 0 bases not matched to a gene; V was cut back by 2 bases and J by 6 bases. The CDR3 protein is CAISETGGEQYF. CDR3 in DNA: TGTGCCATCAGTGAGACAGGGGGCGAGCAGTACTTC.

The chain recombines TRBV6-5 with TRBJ2-2; D may be TRBD1 (5 bases). V shed 2 bases and J shed 1 base, with 8 bases lying between them. The CDR3 is 15 residues long. Germline V lookup: CDR1 MNHEY, CDR2 SVGAGI. For the CDR3, the DNA is TGTGCCAGCAGTTACGCCAGGGAGAACACCGGGGAGCTGTTTTTT. This codes for CASSYARENTGELFF.

The chain has TRBV2 and TRBJ2-2, with TRBD1 as a possible D gene (7 bases). The CDR3 extends over 15 amino acids. Trimming left V 4 bases short and J 3 bases short, with 12 bases between. CDR1 and CDR2 from the germline V gene are SNHLY and FYNNEI. The CDR3 sequence is CASSAEGADTGELFF. In DNA form, the CDR3 reads TGTGCCAGCAGTGCGGAGGGGGCGGACACCGGGGAGCTGTTTTTT.

The chain uses TRBV30 and TRBJ1-6; 8 bases fit TRBD1. The CDR3 has 14 residues. The ends lost 5 bases at V and 5 bases at J; junction bases unmatched: 5. Germline V gene sequence: CDR1 GTSNPN, CDR2 SVGIG (reference sequence). CDR3 in DNA: TGTGCCTGGGCGACAGGGGCCAATAATTCACCCCTCCACTTT. It translates to CAWATGANNSPLHF. Supplemented by reference TRBV30 and TRBJ1-6, the full variable domain reads SQTIHQWPATLVQPVGSPLSLECTVEGTSNPNLYWYRQAAGRGLQLLFYSVGIGQISSEVPQNLSASRPQDRQFILSSKKLLLSDSGFYLCAWATGANNSPLHFGNGTRLTVT.

V usage is TRBV7-9 and J usage is TRBJ2-7, with 9 bases matching TRBD1. The ends lost 5 bases at V and 2 bases at J; junction bases unmatched: 10. This CDR3 region has 16 residues. Germline loops: CDR1 SEHNR, CDR2 FQNEAQ (reference sequence). CDR3 DNA: TGTGCCAGCAGCCCCCCCTCCGGGACAGGGCCCTACGAGCAGTACTTC. The encoded protein is CASSPPSGTGPYEQYF.

This clone is a singleton in its sample. The CDR3 protein is CASRGLSTDTQYF. For the CDR3, the DNA is TGTGCCAGCAGGGGGCTCAGCACAGATACGCAGTATTTT. The genes are TRBV2 and TRBJ2-3; a weak D match, TRBD1 (5 bases). V lost 6 bases, J lost 0 bases, and 7 bases lay in between. There are 13 residues in the CDR3. Germline assignment: CDR1 SNHLY and CDR2 FYNNEI.

The chain combines TRBV5-1 with TRBJ2-5, with D possibly TRBD1 on 6 matching bases. This CDR3 has 15 residues. Trimming shortened V by 1 base and J by 0 bases, and 10 bases separated the two germline ends. Looked up from germline, CDR1 is SGHRS and CDR2 is YFSETQ. CDR3 sequence: CASSLTGIHQETQYF. CDR3 DNA sequence: TGCGCCAGCAGCTTGACAGGGATTCACCAAGAGACCCAGTACTTC.

This clone was observed a handful of times. The chain combines TRBV18 with TRBJ1-1, with a weak D call TRBD1 (6 bases). The CDR3 spans 14 residues. Germline-derived CDR1 and CDR2 are KGHSH and LQKENI. V dropped 1 base and J dropped 1 base, with 7 bases sitting between them. This CDR3 reads CASSPQQGNTEAFF. The CDR3 DNA reads TGTGCCAGCTCACCACAACAGGGGAACACTGAAGCTTTCTTT. Full variable domain (remainder filled in from reference TRBV18 and TRBJ1-1): NAGVMQNPRHLVRRRGQEARLRCSPMKGHSHVYWYRQLPEEGLKFMVYLQKENIIDESGMPKERFSAEFPKEGPSILRIQQVVRGDSAAYFCASSPQQGNTEAFFGQGTRLTVV.

This chain connects TRBV28 to TRBJ2-2; D might be TRBD1 (6 bases). The V gene lost 6 bases and the J gene lost 5 bases, with 19 bases spanning the gap. The germline V gene has CDR1 MDHEN and CDR2 SYDVKM. The CDR3 has 16 residues. In DNA, the CDR3 is TGTGCCAGCAGACTTCAGGCAGGGGCGATAACCGGGGAGCTGTTTTTT. Translation gives CASRLQAGAITGELFF.

V gene TRBV7-9 combines with J gene TRBJ2-7; D gene unclear. V lost 0 bases, J lost 3 bases, and 9 bases lay in between. The CDR3 spans 14 residues. Germline assignment: CDR1 SEHNR and CDR2 FQNEAQ (reference sequence). The chain's CDR3 is CASSLAFGFYEQYF. CDR3 DNA: TGTGCCAGCAGCTTAGCTTTCGGTTTCTACGAGCAGTACTTC. The full variable domain, with the rest looked up from reference TRBV7-9 and TRBJ2-7, is DTGVSQNPRHKITKRGQNVTFRCDPISEHNRLYWYRQTLGQGPEFLTYFQNEAQLEKSRLLSDRFSAERPKGSFSTLEIQRTEQGDSAMYLCASSLAFGFYEQYFGPGTRLTVT.

The V and J genes are TRBV6-6 and TRBJ1-2; TRBD1 aligns across 11 bases. Per germline, CDR1 MNHNY and CDR2 SVGAGI (reference sequence). The J segment lost 8 bases and the V segment lost 5 bases, leaving 7 bases of the junction unmatched. This CDR3 region has 14 residues. CDR3 residues: CASSPMGQGGGYTF. The CDR3 coding sequence is TGTGCCAGCAGTCCAATGGGACAGGGGGGAGGCTACACCTTC.

This chain links TRBV11-1 with TRBJ2-1; 13 bases align to TRBD2. The CDR3 contains 12 residues. Trimming removed 8 bases from V and 11 bases from J; junction bases left unmatched: 3. Germline V gene data show CDR1 as SGHAT and CDR2 as FQDESV (reference sequence). CDR3 DNA: TGTGCCAGCGGACTAGCGGGAGCTCAGCAGTTCTTC. It is translated as CASGLAGAQQFF.

This chain connects TRBV2 to TRBJ1-5, with D perhaps matching TRBD1 (5 bases). Germline V gene sequence: CDR1 SNHLY, CDR2 FYNNEI. The CDR3 runs 15 residues. Trimming removed 4 bases from V and 2 bases from J, with 12 bases in between. The CDR3 DNA follows: TGTGCCAGCAGTGTGGGGGGAGGGGGCAATCAGCCCCAGCATTTT. It codes for CASSVGGGGNQPQHF.